This T cell receptor beta chain stems from a study of cytomegalovirus exposure and HLA in healthy donors. A multiplex PCR was run with 60 Vbeta primers and 13 Jbeta primers. The method was immunoSEQ multiplex PCR; TCRdb's version includes in-frame clones alone and lacks a portion of them. The profile shows 100,000 or so clones, 77% of them singletons. Trimming cost V 4 bases and J 6 bases; bases outside gene matches: 9. CDR1 and CDR2 (germline): LNHDA, SQIVND (reference sequence). CDR3 size: 14 residues. Material: PBMCs. This rearrangement joins TRBV19 to TRBJ2-7, with 7 bases lining up with TRBD1. The sequence was collected from a man aged 35-49 years in good health and CMV-seropositive. CDR3 sequence (DNA): TGTGCCAGTAGTACGACAGGGAGAGGGCTCGAGCAGTACTTC. Protein: CASSTTGRGLEQYF.